This is a list of T cell receptor beta chains from one sample in a study of T cell responses to AZD1222 COVID-19 vaccine. Produced via immunoSEQ multiplex PCR; TCRdb's table is partial and in-frame only. The sample yields 140,000 or so clones, 90% to 95% seen once. This specimen was peripheral blood, taken after recovery from COVID-19. The receptors come from an adult who had recovered from COVID-19. Both conserved end residues are part of each CDR3. The D gene is left open where the match is weak. The listing skips clone size in some rows; elsewhere it reads once, few, many or a size class.

>NA|TRBV6-2/TRBV6-3|NA
CASSPSGNYEQYF
>NA|TRBV7-2|NA
CASSYPGSGPSYEQYF
>NA|TRBV6-5|NA
CASSTDSYEQYF
>TRBD2|TRBV7-7|NA
CASRSAGAGELFF
>NA|TRBV6-1|NA
CASSDRGLWEKLFF
>TRBD1|TRBV5-1|NA
CASSFRTGAPGEQYF
>NA|TRBV12-1|NA
CASSCLGREWQTGELFF
>TRBD1|TRBV25-1|NA
CASSEYRTGSSYNSPLHF
>NA|TRBV5-1|NA
CASSLNRVLNTGELFF
>TRBD1|TRBV28|NA
CASTTFRGQGWYEQYF
>NA|TRBV5-1|NA
CASSLAVQARSYNEQFF
>NA|TRBV19|NA
CASSIDSNTEAFF
>NA|TRBV7-9|NA
CASSLVPAGADTQYF
>TRBD1|TRBV28|once
CASKGQPYYGYTF
>TRBD2|TRBV28|few
CASSLEFLAGLSNEQFF
>NA|TRBV9|NA
CASSGLQGGEQYF
>NA|TRBV6-5|once
CASGRERETQYF
>NA|TRBV5-1|NA
CASSQELGEQFF
>TRBD1|TRBV28|NA
CASSPTGQGNNQPQHF
>NA|TRBV27|NA
CASSFVWSQEPDTQYF
>NA|TRBV19|few
CASSSWSEETQYF
>NA|TRBV4-2|NA
CASSPALGDYEQYF
>TRBD2|TRBV3-1/TRBV3-2|NA
CASSLGLAGDFGSYEQYF
>NA|TRBV3-1/TRBV3-2|NA
CASSQDGAGPRQYF
>NA|TRBV29-1|NA
CSVSWPDILDTQYF
>NA|TRBV3-1/TRBV3-2|once
CASSQSTPRGYGYTF
>NA|TRBV5-4|NA
CASSYPGRLNTEAFF
>NA|TRBV29-1|NA
CSVEGASPRNEQFF
>NA|TRBV3-1/TRBV3-2|NA
CASTPIRGANYGYTF
>NA|TRBV9|NA
CASSGPGWRASFSYEQYF
>NA|TRBV7-9|NA
CASSLGRGLLNTEAFF
>TRBD2|TRBV27|once
CASSSIAGGPYNEQFF
>NA|TRBV19|once
CASTAGGSYEQYF
>TRBD1|TRBV28|once
CASSFAAPTTGGSNQPQHF
>NA|TRBV6-6|NA
CASIPGSGLQETQYF
>TRBD2|TRBV3-1/TRBV3-2|NA
CASSLGLAGGPNSYEQYF
>NA|TRBV9|NA
CASSVGTAYNSPLHF
>TRBD1|TRBV6-5|NA
CASSPGQGGEKLFF
>NA|TRBV19|NA
CASMGGYSYEQYF
>NA|TRBV10-3|NA
CAISGGVETEAFF
>TRBD1|TRBV4-1|once
CASSHDRANTEAFF
>TRBD2|TRBV30|NA
CALGGAYEQYF
>TRBD2|TRBV24-1|NA
CATSAMGGEKTQYF
>NA|TRBV7-3|NA
CASSLNGAGTDTQYF
>NA|TRBV18|NA
CASSPEVSGGTEAFF
>NA|TRBV6-4|NA
CASSWAEITDTQYF
>NA|TRBV28|NA
CASSGEGVGYNSPLHF
>NA|TRBV6-2/TRBV6-3|NA
CASSSWATYEQYF
>TRBD2|TRBV28|NA
CASSLSLAGVDTQYF
>TRBD1|TRBV18|NA
CASSPTTGTGRSGANVLTF
>NA|TRBV7-3|NA
CASSSARGDGYTF
>TRBD1|TRBV7-6|NA
CASSPNRGSEAFF